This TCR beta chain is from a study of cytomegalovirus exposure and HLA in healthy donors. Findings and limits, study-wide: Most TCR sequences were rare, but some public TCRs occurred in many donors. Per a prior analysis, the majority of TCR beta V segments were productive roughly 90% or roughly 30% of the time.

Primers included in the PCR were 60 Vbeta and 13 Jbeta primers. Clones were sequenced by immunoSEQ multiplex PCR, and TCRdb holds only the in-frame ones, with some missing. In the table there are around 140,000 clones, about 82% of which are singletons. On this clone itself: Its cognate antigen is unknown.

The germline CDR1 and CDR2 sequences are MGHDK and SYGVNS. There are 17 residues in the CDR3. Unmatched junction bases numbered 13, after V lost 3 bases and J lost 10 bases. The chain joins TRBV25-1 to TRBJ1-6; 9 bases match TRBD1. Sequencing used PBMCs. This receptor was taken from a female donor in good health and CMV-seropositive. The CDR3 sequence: CASSDKHRDREISPLHF. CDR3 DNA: TGTGCCAGCAGTGATAAACACCGGGACAGGGAAATATCACCCCTCCACTTT.